This T cell receptor beta chain was identified during a study of Ad26.COV2.S vaccination and SARS-CoV-2 variants. Study-level points and caveats: It was vaccine recipients, not placebo recipients, who had the higher spike-specific TCR breadth.

As to this clone: Its target is not known.

Repertoires were generated with immunoSEQ multiplex PCR, while TCRdb's copy carries only in-frame clones and drops some. Here the sample spans about 440,000 clones, 90% being singletons. Germline V gene lookup returns CDR1 SGHTA and CDR2 FQGNSA. V dropped 4 bases and J dropped 6 bases, with 10 bases sitting between them. The CDR3 is made up of 13 amino acids. Specified treatment: around 19 received Ad26.COV2.S at low or high dose, single or two shots; about 5 received placebo; per-sample allocation not given. Sampling was performed 63 days after the first vaccine or placebo injection. The vaccine delivered Wuhan-strain SARS-CoV-2 spike through an Ad26 vector.

This clonotype originated in a person aged 18-65 years who received the Ad26.COV2.S COVID-19 vaccine or a placebo. The rearrangement links TRBV7-2 to TRBJ1-5; D unclear. The specimen comprised peripheral blood, sampled in a trial of Ad26.COV2.S vaccine versus placebo. CDR3: CASSSEWFQPQHF. The CDR3 DNA reads as TGTGCCAGCAGCTCCGAATGGTTTCAGCCCCAGCATTTT. The complete variable domain, with remaining parts taken from reference TRBV7-2 and TRBJ1-5, reads GAGVSQSPSNKVTEKGKDVELRCDPISGHTALYWYRQSLGQGLEFLIYFQGNSAPDKSGLPSDRFSAERTGGSVSTLTIQRTQQEDSAVYLCASSSEWFQPQHFGDGTRLSIL.